This TCR beta chain originates from a study of blood T cell repertoires in COVID-19. Study summary: Sites in the United States, Italy and Spain provided acute and convalescent COVID-19 samples.

The CDR3 is made up of 15 amino acids. Germline trimming cut 4 bases from V and 6 bases from J; bases unmatched to any gene: 6. The germline V gene encodes CDR1 KGHDR and CDR2 SFDVKD. Only in-frame clones appear in the TCRdb table, and some are missing; sequencing was by immunoSEQ multiplex PCR. The sample consists of approximately 250,000 clones, about 86% of them appearing once. Seattle patient enrollment occurred during active infection, with longitudinal follow-up thereafter. Specimen: peripheral blood. This chain joins TRBV24-1 and TRBJ2-1; 9 bases are a match to TRBD1. The clonotype was recovered from a woman between 70 and 85 years old with COVID-19, enrolled during active disease. CDR3 amino acids: CATSDSRTGANEQFF. The CDR3 coding sequence is TGTGCCACCAGTGACTCGAGGACAGGGGCCAATGAGCAGTTCTTC.